This T cell receptor (beta chain) was identified in a study of control samples from healthy donors and cancer patients. The CDR3 loop spans 14 amino acids. Per the germline V gene, CDR1 is SGHAT and CDR2 is FQNNGV. Between the trimmed V and J ends, which lost 5 bases and 4 bases, there was a span of 14 bases. Assay used: immunoSEQ multiplex PCR; TCRdb lists only in-frame clones, some missing. Here the sample spans 100,000 to 150,000 clones, about 90% being singletons. The chain links TRBV11-2 to TRBJ1-2; D uncertain. This clonotype was obtained from a woman aged 50 to 60 in good health. The source material was blood. The CDR3 region is CASSALDSRYGYTF. The CDR3 nucleotides read TGTGCCAGCAGCGCCCTGGATTCTCGCTATGGCTACACCTTC.